The 20 T cell receptor beta chains below come from one sample, sequenced in a study of T cells in Graves' hyperthyroidism and ophthalmopathy. RNA transcripts provided the source from which TCR beta CDR3 regions were amplified. During a first-round RT-PCR of the TCR CDR3, the HTBI primer set was used. TCRdb passed the multiplex PCR reads through MiXCR, listing each CDR3 protein once. The sample includes approximately 510,000 distinct CDR3 sequences, more than 20% of them seen just once. The sequenced material came from blood. All receptors come from a man aged 18-30 years with Graves' hyperthyroidism.

This clonotype showed up many times. The chain links TRBV29-1 to TRBJ2-7; D remains ambiguous. V dropped 1 base and J dropped 2 bases, with 6 bases sitting between them. CDR3 length equals 12 residues. Looked up from germline, CDR1 is SQVTM and CDR2 is ANQGSEA. The CDR3 loop reads CSVEGQTYEQYF. The CDR3 region has the DNA TGCAGCGTTGAAGGGCAGACCTACGAGCAGTACTTC.

This clonotype came up a few times. The chain couples TRBV28 to TRBJ2-7, with D tentatively TRBD2 (5 bases). Germline CDR1 and CDR2: MDHEN and SYDVKM. V was shortened by 3 bases and J by 6 bases, with 12 bases between the two germline ends. This CDR3 region has 13 residues. The CDR3 bases are TGTGCCAGCAGTTTTGACGGGGTCTCCGAGCAGTACTTC. It specifies CASSFDGVSEQYF.

The table lists this clonotype with a few counts. The rearrangement uses TRBV4-2 and TRBJ2-7, with TRBD1 identical over 9 bases. The CDR3 consists of 15 residues. The J segment lost 0 bases and the V segment lost 0 bases, leaving 0 bases of the junction unmatched. Germline CDR1 and CDR2: LGHNA and YNFKEQ. CDR3 amino acids: CASSQEDRGSYEQYF. The CDR3, as DNA: TGTGCCAGCAGCCAAGAGGACAGGGGCTCCTACGAGCAGTACTTC.

The rearrangement uses TRBV12-3 or TRBV12-4 and TRBJ2-5, with D possibly TRBD1 on 7 matching bases. The CDR3 sequence is 15 residues long. V was trimmed by 6 bases and J by 2 bases, leaving 16 bases between them. The CDR3 loop reads CASSPYRGGQETQYF. In DNA, the CDR3 is TGTGCCAGCAGCCCCTACAGGGGAGGACAAGAGACCCAGTACTTC.

This clonotype has a count of ten or more. This chain joins TRBV28 and TRBJ2-5, with TRBD1 matching 7 bases. Unmatched junction bases numbered 11, after V lost 6 bases and J lost 4 bases. CDR3 length: 15 amino acids. Germline V gene lookup returns CDR1 MDHEN and CDR2 SYDVKM. In DNA form, the CDR3 reads TGTGCCAGCAGCCCGACAGGGTTACTGGGAGAGACCCAGTACTTC. Translating it yields CASSPTGLLGETQYF.

In its sample, this clonotype was seen many times. The J gene is TRBJ2-2, the V gene TRBV28; 8 bases match TRBD1. The germline CDR1 and CDR2 sequences are MDHEN and SYDVKM. The CDR3 consists of 14 residues. Losses at the gene ends were 2 bases for V and 4 bases for J; bases not matched to a gene: 0. DNA for the CDR3: TGTGCCAGCAGTTTAGACAGGGGCACCGGGGAGCTGTTTTTT. It encodes CASSLDRGTGELFF.

This clonotype occurred many times. The CDR3 loop reads CANQDRGRQTQYF. The CDR3 DNA is TGTGCCAATCAGGACAGGGGACGTCAGACCCAGTACTTC. V usage is TRBV6-9 and J usage is TRBJ2-5; TRBD1 matches at 9 bases. The trim removed 10 bases at V and 6 bases at J, leaving 9 bases unmatched. This CDR3 has 13 amino acids. The germline CDR1 and CDR2 sequences are MNHGY and SVAAGI.

At least ten counts were recorded for this clonotype. This chain joins TRBV11-2 and TRBJ1-1; D is unclear. V was clipped by 0 bases and J by 8 bases, with 13 bases between them. This CDR3 has 14 residues. Germline CDR1 and CDR2: SGHAT and FQNNGV. The CDR3 nucleotides read TGTGCCAGCAGCTTAGAGGCACGAAGTTCCGAAGCTTTCTTT. Encoded protein: CASSLEARSSEAFF.

This clonotype was recorded at least ten times. The chain couples TRBV4-1 to TRBJ1-2; D gene unclear. The germline V gene has CDR1 MGHRA and CDR2 YSYEKL. The CDR3 length is 13 residues. V lost 1 base and J lost 10, with 13 bases in between. As DNA, the CDR3 is TGCGCCAGCAGCCAAGTTGGGAATAGTGTCTACACCTTC. It codes for CASSQVGNSVYTF.

The chain couples TRBV6-1 to TRBJ2-2; tentatively, D is TRBD1 (5 bases). The CDR3 runs 15 residues. Germline values: CDR1 MNHNS, CDR2 SASEGT. Deletions cut 7 bases from V and 2 bases from J, with 14 bases between. CDR3 nucleotides: TGTGCCAGCATTCCAGACAGCGATAACACCGGGGAGCTGTTTTTT. Translated: CASIPDSDNTGELFF.

The sample holds many counts of this clonotype. The chain combines TRBV12-3 or TRBV12-4 with TRBJ2-5; D gene ambiguous. Trimming took 3 bases from V and 2 from J, leaving 7 bases between them. This CDR3 is 13 amino acids long. CDR3 nucleotides: TGTGCCAGCAGTTTTTACCAACAAGAGACCCAGTACTTC. Its translation is CASSFYQQETQYF.

This clonotype was seen only a few times. The rearrangement joins TRBV11-2 to TRBJ1-2; perhaps TRBD1 as D (6 bases). V dropped 2 bases and J dropped 2 bases, with 12 bases sitting between them. Germline CDR1 is SGHAT and CDR2 is FQNNGV. The CDR3 spans 15 residues. This CDR3 is CASSLWPDRNYGYTF. The CDR3, as DNA: TGTGCCAGCAGCTTATGGCCGGACAGAAACTATGGCTACACCTTC.

This clonotype was recorded many times. The chain is built from TRBV12-3 or TRBV12-4 and TRBJ1-1; D perhaps matches TRBD1 (5 bases). The CDR3 runs to 14 residues. V was clipped by 6 bases and J by 3 bases, with 14 bases between them. As DNA, the CDR3 is TGTGCCAGCAGCACACACGGGGGGGACACTGAAGCTTTCTTT. As protein: CASSTHGGDTEAFF.

The gene calls are TRBV12-3 or TRBV12-4 and TRBJ2-5, with 9 bases aligning to TRBD2. The CDR3 totals 15 residues. The J segment lost 5 bases and the V segment lost 7 bases, leaving 11 bases of the junction unmatched. The CDR3 DNA reads TGTGCCAGCATAGGAGGCGTAGCGGGAGTTGAGACCCAGTACTTC. This translates into CASIGGVAGVETQYF.

The table lists this clonotype with many counts. V and J are TRBV10-3 and TRBJ1-2; D gene uncertain. V was pared by 0 bases and J by 4 bases, with 12 bases between. This CDR3 spans 15 amino acids. CDR1 ENHRY and CDR2 SYGVKD come from the germline V gene. The CDR3 bases are TGTGCCATCAGTGAGTCAAAGGCCGGCGGCTATGGCTACACCTTC. As protein: CAISESKAGGYGYTF.

The gene calls are TRBV12-5 and TRBJ1-6; D call uncertain. V was pared by 1 base and J by 7 bases, with 20 bases between. Germline V gene sequence: CDR1 LGHNT, CDR2 FRNRAP. CDR3 length equals 18 residues. This CDR3 reads CASGLDRNPPLYNSPLHF. The CDR3 DNA reads TGTGCTAGTGGTTTGGACAGAAATCCACCTTTATACAATTCACCCCTCCACTTT.

This clonotype was seen only a few times. A much bigger clone sits one base away, suggesting this may be a read error. The genes are TRBV27 and TRBJ2-4, with 9 nucleotides matching TRBD2. Germline V gives CDR1 MNHEY, CDR2 SMNVEV (reference sequence). The CDR3 extends over 18 amino acids. The CDR3 reads CASSLMRGGLLAKNIKYF. The CDR3, as DNA: TGTGCCAGCAGTTTGATGCGGGGGGGCCTTTTAGCCAAAAACATTAAGTACTTC.

The CDR3 protein is CASRSGSGELFF. The CDR3 DNA reads TGTGCCAGCAGATCGGGTTCCGGGGAGCTGTTTTTT. The chain joins TRBV28 to TRBJ2-2; D is ambiguous. Looked up from germline, CDR1 is MDHEN and CDR2 is SYDVKM. This CDR3 contains 12 residues. The V gene lost 6 bases and the J gene lost 6 bases, with 8 bases spanning the gap.

This clonotype has only a few counts. The chain uses TRBV20-1 and TRBJ1-2, with 8 bases identical to TRBD1. This CDR3 comprises 17 residues. CDR1 is DFQATT and CDR2 is SNEGSKA in the germline V gene (reference sequence). The V segment lost 5 bases and the J segment 4 bases; nucleotides outside the gene matches: 18. The DNA for the CDR3 is TGCAGTGCTCCACCCCGGGACAGGTTAAGGGGGGCCTATGGCTACACCTTC. This translates into CSAPPRDRLRGAYGYTF.

This clonotype was picked up many times. The V and J genes are TRBV29-1 and TRBJ2-5; D unclear. Germline V CDR1 and CDR2: SQVTM, ANQGSEA. Trimming removed 1 base at V and 5 bases at J, with 8 bases between. The CDR3 sequence is 12 residues long. CDR3: CSVEGYGETQYF. DNA for the CDR3: TGCAGCGTTGAAGGTTATGGGGAGACCCAGTACTTC.